Listed below are T cell receptor beta chains from one sample, sequenced in a study of cytomegalovirus exposure and HLA in healthy donors. Profiled with immunoSEQ multiplex PCR; TCRdb holds only in-frame clones, not every one. The sample records 70,000 or so clones, approximately 80% being singletons. The sequenced material came from PBMCs. The receptor source for this set is a young man in good health and CMV-seropositive. The CDR3 runs from the conserved cysteine through the conserved F or W. Each record gives: clone size, D gene, V gene, J gene, CDR3 protein, CDR3 DNA. A D gene is named only where the DNA matches it firmly. The listing skips clone size in some rows; elsewhere it reads once, few, many or a size class.

-	TRBD1	TRBV30	TRBJ2-5	CACQQGLGETQYF	TGTGCCTGCCAACAGGGGTTAGGGGAGACCCAGTACTTC
-	-	TRBV7-8	TRBJ1-5	CASSLVTGGGQPQHF	TGTGCCAGCAGCTTAGTAACGGGAGGAGGTCAGCCCCAGCATTTT
-	TRBD1	TRBV6-5	TRBJ1-1	CASSSPGQGKTEAFF	TGTGCCAGCAGCTCTCCCGGACAGGGGAAGACTGAAGCTTTCTTT
few	-	TRBV20-1	TRBJ2-4	CSASRNIQYF	TGCAGTGCTAGTCGAAACATTCAGTACTTC
-	TRBD1	TRBV25-1	TRBJ2-5	CASSGGTGPGETQYF	TGTGCCAGCAGTGGGGGGACAGGGCCGGGAGAGACCCAGTACTTC
-	TRBD2	TRBV6-5	TRBJ2-1	CASTPWASGHNEQFF	TGTGCCAGCACCCCCTGGGCTAGCGGGCACAATGAGCAGTTCTTC
-	-	TRBV6-5	TRBJ1-2	CASSFRGHERGYTF	TGTGCCAGCAGCTTCAGGGGACACGAGAGGGGCTACACCTTC
-	TRBD1	TRBV14	TRBJ1-2	CASSHNRGEDYGYTF	TGTGCCAGCAGCCATAACAGGGGGGAGGACTATGGCTACACCTTC
-	TRBD1	TRBV7-6	TRBJ1-1	CASSLEGAETEAFF	TGTGCCAGCAGCTTAGAGGGGGCTGAGACTGAAGCTTTCTTT
-	-	TRBV5-4	TRBJ2-7	CASSFGPDYEQYF	TGTGCCAGCAGCTTTGGCCCCGACTACGAGCAGTACTTC
-	TRBD2	TRBV5-4	TRBJ2-5	CASSHSKAGGRETQYF	TGTGCCAGCAGCCATTCCAAAGCGGGAGGACGAGAGACCCAGTACTTC